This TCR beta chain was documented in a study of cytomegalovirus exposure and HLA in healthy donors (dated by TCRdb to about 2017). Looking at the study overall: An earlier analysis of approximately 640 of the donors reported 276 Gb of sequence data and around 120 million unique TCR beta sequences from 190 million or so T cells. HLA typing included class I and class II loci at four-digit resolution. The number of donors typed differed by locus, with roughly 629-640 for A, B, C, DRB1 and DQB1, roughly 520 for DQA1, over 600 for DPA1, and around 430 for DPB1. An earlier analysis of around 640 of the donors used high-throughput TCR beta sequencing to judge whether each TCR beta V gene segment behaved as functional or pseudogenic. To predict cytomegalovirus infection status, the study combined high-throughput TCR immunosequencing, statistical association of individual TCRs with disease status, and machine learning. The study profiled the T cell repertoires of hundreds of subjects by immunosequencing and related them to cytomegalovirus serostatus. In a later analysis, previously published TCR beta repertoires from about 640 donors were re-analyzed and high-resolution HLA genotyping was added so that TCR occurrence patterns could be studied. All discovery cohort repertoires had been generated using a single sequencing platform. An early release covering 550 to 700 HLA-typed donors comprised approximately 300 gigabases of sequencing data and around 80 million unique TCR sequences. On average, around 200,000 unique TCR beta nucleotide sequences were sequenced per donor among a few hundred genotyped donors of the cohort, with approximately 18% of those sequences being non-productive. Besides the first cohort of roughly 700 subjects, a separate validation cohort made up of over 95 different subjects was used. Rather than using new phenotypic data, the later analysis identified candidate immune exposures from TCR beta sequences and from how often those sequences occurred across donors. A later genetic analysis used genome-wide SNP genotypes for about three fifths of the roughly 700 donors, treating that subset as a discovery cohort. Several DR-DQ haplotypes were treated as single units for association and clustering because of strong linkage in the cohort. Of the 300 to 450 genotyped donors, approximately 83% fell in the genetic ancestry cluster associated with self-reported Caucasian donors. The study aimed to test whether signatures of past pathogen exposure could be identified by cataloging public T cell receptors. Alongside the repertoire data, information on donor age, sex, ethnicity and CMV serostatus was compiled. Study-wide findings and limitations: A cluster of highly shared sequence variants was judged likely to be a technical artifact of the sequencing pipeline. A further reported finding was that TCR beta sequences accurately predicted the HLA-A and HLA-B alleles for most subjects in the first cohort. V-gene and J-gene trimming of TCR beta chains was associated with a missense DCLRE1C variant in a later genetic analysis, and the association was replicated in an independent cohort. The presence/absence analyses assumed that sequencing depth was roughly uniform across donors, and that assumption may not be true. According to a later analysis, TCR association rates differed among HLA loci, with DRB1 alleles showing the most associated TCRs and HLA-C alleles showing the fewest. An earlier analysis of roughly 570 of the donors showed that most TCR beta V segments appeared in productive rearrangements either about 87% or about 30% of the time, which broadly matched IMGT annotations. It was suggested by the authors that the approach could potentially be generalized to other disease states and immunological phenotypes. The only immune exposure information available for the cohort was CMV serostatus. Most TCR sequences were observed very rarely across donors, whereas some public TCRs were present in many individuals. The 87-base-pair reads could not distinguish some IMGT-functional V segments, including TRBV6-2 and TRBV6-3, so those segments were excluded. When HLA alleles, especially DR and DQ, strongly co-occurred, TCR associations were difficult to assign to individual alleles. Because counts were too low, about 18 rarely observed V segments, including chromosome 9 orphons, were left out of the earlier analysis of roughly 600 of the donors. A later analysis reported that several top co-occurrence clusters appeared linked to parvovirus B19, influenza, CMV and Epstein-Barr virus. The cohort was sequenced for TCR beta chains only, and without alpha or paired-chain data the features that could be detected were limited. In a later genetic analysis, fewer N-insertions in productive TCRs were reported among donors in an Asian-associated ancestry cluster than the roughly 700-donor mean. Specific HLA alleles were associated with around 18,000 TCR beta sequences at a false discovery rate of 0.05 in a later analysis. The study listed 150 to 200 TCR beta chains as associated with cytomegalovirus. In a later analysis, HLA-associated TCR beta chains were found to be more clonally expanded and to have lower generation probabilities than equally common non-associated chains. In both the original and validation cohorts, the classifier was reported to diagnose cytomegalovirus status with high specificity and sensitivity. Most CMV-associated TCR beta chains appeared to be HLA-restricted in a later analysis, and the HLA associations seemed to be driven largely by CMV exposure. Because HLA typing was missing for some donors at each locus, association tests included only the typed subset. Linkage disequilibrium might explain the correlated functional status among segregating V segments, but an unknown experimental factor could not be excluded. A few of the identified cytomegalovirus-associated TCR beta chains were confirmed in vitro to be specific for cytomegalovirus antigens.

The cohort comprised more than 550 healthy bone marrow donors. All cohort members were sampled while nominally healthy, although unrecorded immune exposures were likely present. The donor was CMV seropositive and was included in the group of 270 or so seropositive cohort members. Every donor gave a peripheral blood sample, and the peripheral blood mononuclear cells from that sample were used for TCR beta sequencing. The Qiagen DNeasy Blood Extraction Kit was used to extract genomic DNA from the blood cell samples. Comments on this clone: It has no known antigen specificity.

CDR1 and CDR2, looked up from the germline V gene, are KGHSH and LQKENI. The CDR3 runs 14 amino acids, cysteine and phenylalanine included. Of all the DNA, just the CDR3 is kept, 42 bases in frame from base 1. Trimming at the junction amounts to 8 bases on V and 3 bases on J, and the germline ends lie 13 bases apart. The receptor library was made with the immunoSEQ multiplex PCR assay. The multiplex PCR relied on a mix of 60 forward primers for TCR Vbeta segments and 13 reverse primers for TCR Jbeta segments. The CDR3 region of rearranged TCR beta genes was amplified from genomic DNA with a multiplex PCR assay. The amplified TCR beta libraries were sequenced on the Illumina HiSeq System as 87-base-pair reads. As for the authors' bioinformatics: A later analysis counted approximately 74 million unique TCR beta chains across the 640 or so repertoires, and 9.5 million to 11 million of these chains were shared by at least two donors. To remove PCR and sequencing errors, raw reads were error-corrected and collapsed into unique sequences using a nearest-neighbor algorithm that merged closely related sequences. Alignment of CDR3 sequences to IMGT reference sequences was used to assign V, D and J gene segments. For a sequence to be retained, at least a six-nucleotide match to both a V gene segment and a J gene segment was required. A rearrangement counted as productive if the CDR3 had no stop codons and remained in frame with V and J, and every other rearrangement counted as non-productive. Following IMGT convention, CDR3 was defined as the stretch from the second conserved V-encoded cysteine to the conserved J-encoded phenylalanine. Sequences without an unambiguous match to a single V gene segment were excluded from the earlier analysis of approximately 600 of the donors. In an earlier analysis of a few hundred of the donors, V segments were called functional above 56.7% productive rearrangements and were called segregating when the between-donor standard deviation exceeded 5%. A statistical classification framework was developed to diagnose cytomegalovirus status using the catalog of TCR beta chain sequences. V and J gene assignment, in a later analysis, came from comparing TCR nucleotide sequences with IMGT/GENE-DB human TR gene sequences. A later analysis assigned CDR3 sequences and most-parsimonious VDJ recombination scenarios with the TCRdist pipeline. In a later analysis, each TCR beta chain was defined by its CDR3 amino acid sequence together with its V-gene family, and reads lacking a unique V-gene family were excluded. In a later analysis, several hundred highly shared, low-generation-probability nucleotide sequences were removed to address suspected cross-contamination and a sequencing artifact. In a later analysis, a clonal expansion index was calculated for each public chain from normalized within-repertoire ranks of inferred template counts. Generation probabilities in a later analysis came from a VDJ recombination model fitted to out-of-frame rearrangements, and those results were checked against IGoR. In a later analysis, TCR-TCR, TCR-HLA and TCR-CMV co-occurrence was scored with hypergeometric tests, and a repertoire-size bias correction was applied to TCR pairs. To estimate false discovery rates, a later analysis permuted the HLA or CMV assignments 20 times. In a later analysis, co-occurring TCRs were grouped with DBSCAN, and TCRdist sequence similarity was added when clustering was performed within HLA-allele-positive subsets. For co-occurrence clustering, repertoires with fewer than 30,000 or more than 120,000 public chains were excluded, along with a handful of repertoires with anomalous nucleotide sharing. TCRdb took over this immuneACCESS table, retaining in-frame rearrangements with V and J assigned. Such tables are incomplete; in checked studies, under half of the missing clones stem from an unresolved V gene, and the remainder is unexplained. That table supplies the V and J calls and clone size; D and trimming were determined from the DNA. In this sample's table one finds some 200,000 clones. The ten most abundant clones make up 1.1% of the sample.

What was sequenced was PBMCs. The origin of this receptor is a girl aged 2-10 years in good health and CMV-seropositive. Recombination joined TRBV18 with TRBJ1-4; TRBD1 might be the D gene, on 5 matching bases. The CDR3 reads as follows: CASTAGGSNEKLFF. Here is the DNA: TGTGCCAGCACCGCGGGGGGGTCTAATGAAAAACTGTTTTTT. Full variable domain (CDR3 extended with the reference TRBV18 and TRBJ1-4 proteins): NAGVMQNPRHLVRRRGQEARLRCSPMKGHSHVYWYRQLPEEGLKFMVYLQKENIIDESGMPKERFSAEFPKEGPSILRIQQVVRGDSAAYFCASTAGGSNEKLFFGSGTQLSVL.